Below are 28 T cell receptor beta chains sequenced from a single sample in a study of glioma-infiltrating T cells. The iRepertoire nested amplicon-rescue multiplex PCR amplified TCR alpha and beta CDR3s from RNA. MiXCR, applied by TCRdb to the multiplex PCR reads, yields one record per CDR3 protein. The sample includes 300,000 to 450,000 distinct CDR3 sequences, 41% of them seen just once. The sample was glioma tissue, nonneoplastic brain tissue, or PBMCs (not recorded which). The receptor set was obtained from a human donor with low-grade glioma or glioblastoma, undergoing nonglioma brain surgery, or in good health (not recorded which).

Notes on this clonotype: A single base separates this from a much larger clone, so it may be a read error. V gene TRBV6-1 combines with J gene TRBJ2-7; D is ambiguous. CDR3 length equals 14 residues. From germline, CDR1 is MNHNS and CDR2 SASEGT. V was pared by 9 bases and J by 2 bases, with 17 bases between. As DNA, the CDR3 is TGTGCCAGGACTCTGGGATTTGACGCCTACGAGCAGTACTTC. This codes for CARTLGFDAYEQYF.

This clonotype was recorded only once. The chain carries TRBV29-1 and TRBJ2-7; TRBD2 aligns across 12 bases. Losses at the gene ends were 3 bases for V and 4 bases for J; bases not matched to a gene: 7. The CDR3 sequence is 15 residues long. Germline-derived CDR1 and CDR2 are SQVTM and ANQGSEA. The DNA for the CDR3 is TGCAGCGTTGATAGAGGGACTAGCGGGCATTACGAGCAGTACTTC. Residues: CSVDRGTSGHYEQYF.

The table lists this clonotype with many counts. CDR3 nucleotide sequence: TGTGCCAGCAGCTTAGGTCCAGGCCGGGACAGGGGATACAATGAGCAGTTCTTC. Translation gives CASSLGPGRDRGYNEQFF. The V and J genes are TRBV7-6 and TRBJ2-1; 10 bases map to TRBD1. Germline V gene data show CDR1 as SGHVS and CDR2 as FNYEAQ. The CDR3 runs 18 residues. The J segment lost 4 bases and the V segment lost 1 base, leaving 10 bases of the junction unmatched.

With respect to this clonotype: Being one base from a much bigger clone, this may be a read error. J is TRBJ2-1 and V is TRBV27; a weak D match, TRBD1 (6 bases). Germline CDR1 reads MNHEY; CDR2 reads SMNVEV (reference sequence). The ends were cut back, 2 bases at V and 10 bases at J, with 18 bases in the middle. The CDR3 runs 15 residues. The CDR3, as DNA: TGTGCCAGCAGTTTAGTCGGCAGGGGTTTTGGCGAGCAGTTCTTC. Translated, it gives CASSLVGRGFGEQFF.

The chain joins TRBV6-1 to TRBJ2-1, with TRBD2 identical over 9 bases. Germline CDR1 is MNHNS and CDR2 is SASEGT. The CDR3 totals 16 residues. The V gene end was trimmed by 6 bases and the J gene end by 8 bases; junction bases not matched to a gene: 14. DNA of the CDR3: TGTGCCAGCAGCTCTTATGGGCTAGCGGGATTGGATGAGCAGTTCTTC. This codes for CASSSYGLAGLDEQFF.

The chain couples TRBV6-5 to TRBJ2-1; 9 bases are a match to TRBD1. Trimming at V came to 1 base and at J to 5 bases, leaving 3 bases not matched to a gene. Germline V CDR1 and CDR2: MNHEY, SVGAGI. This CDR3 region has 15 residues. CDR3 region: CASSYWDRDDNEQFF. CDR3 DNA sequence: TGTGCCAGCAGTTACTGGGACAGGGACGACAATGAGCAGTTCTTC.

This clonotype occurred a few times. The chain uses TRBV20-1 and TRBJ2-3; D may match TRBD1 or TRBD2 (5 bases each). From germline, CDR1 is DFQATT and CDR2 SNEGSKA (reference sequence). The germline V and J ends were trimmed by 5 bases and 0 bases, with 12 bases remaining between them. This CDR3 is built from 14 residues. The DNA for the CDR3 is TGCAGTGCTCGGGACGGCTCTAGCACAGATACGCAGTATTTT. It specifies CSARDGSSTDTQYF.

The chain employs TRBV2 and TRBJ2-2; 8 bases are a match to TRBD2. In germline, CDR1 is SNHLY, CDR2 FYNNEI. The CDR3 sequence is 19 residues long. With 6 bases clipped from V and 6 bases from J, the junction kept 21 bases outside the gene matches. CDR3 nucleotide sequence: TGTGCCAGCAGCCACAACTCCCAGGACGGTCCCGGGGGGGCCGGGGAGCTGTTTTTT. It codes for CASSHNSQDGPGGAGELFF.

The V and J genes are TRBV20-1 and TRBJ2-1, with D possibly TRBD2 on 5 matching bases. The CDR3 has 11 residues. The germline CDR1 and CDR2 sequences are DFQATT and SNEGSKA (reference sequence). V shed 8 bases and J shed 6 bases, with 11 bases lying between them. The CDR3 DNA sequence: TGCAGTAAACAACGGGGCAATGAGCAGTTCTTC. It specifies CSKQRGNEQFF.

This clonotype was found a few times. The gene calls are TRBV7-9 and TRBJ1-5, with D perhaps TRBD1 (5 bases). Looked up from germline, CDR1 is SEHNR and CDR2 is FQNEAQ (reference sequence). The CDR3 covers 15 residues. Trimming cost V 1 base and J 1 base, with 8 bases left between them. This CDR3 is CASSLEEGSNQPQHF. CDR3 in DNA: TGTGCCAGCAGCTTAGAGGAGGGGAGCAATCAGCCCCAGCATTTT.

As regards this clonotype: A clone one base away is much larger, so this may be a read error. This rearrangement joins TRBV27 to TRBJ2-7; no clear D gene. CDR3 length equals 13 residues. The germline gives CDR1 MNHEY, CDR2 SMNVEV (reference sequence). The chain's CDR3 is CASSLVPYYERYF. The CDR3 DNA reads TGTGCCAGCAGTTTGGTTCCTTACTACGAGCGGTACTTC.

The CDR3 sequence is CASSFSRGRDQETQYF. The CDR3 bases are TGTGCCAGCAGTTTCTCTCGCGGGAGGGATCAAGAGACCCAGTACTTC. V is TRBV28 and J is TRBJ2-5; 9 nucleotides match TRBD2. CDR3 size: 16 residues. Germline V gene data show CDR1 as MDHEN and CDR2 as SYDVKM. Trimming at V came to 3 bases and at J to 2 bases, leaving 7 bases not matched to a gene.

The J gene is TRBJ1-1, the V gene TRBV9; no clear D. The CDR3 has 17 residues. CDR1 and CDR2 (germline): SGDLS, YYNGEE. Trimming stripped 0 bases from V and 3 bases from J, with 18 bases between. CDR3 region: CASSVGGRTLADTEAFF. The CDR3 DNA is TGTGCCAGCAGCGTAGGCGGGCGTACACTCGCGGACACTGAAGCTTTCTTT.

On this clonotype itself: A much larger clone is a single base away; this may be a read error. V usage is TRBV28 and J usage is TRBJ1-1; no clear D gene. The CDR3 has 12 residues. Trimming removed 4 bases from V and 11 bases from J, with 14 bases in between. CDR1 MDHEN and CDR2 SYDVKM come from the germline V gene. In nucleotides, the CDR3 is TGTGCCAGCAGTTCCGGCCCCACGTCTGCTTTCTTT. Encoded protein: CASSSGPTSAFF.

This clonotype was recorded a few times. This rearrangement joins TRBV7-3 to TRBJ2-7; no clear D. This CDR3 has 12 amino acids. The V end lost 2 bases, the J end lost 5 bases, and 7 bases lay between the germline ends. CDR1 is SGHTA and CDR2 is FQGTGA in the germline V gene. The CDR3 loop is CASSLAVDEQYF. Written as DNA, the CDR3 is TGTGCCAGCAGCTTAGCCGTTGACGAGCAGTACTTC.

This clonotype was observed once. Mismatch with germline at one junction end may stem from a read error. The chain couples TRBV25-1 to TRBJ2-1; 8 nucleotides align to TRBD1. The V gene's germline CDR1 is MGHDK and CDR2 SYGVNS. CDR3 length equals 14 residues. The CDR3 coding sequence is TGTGCCAGCTGCCGGGACAGGAGCTACGATGAGCAGTTCTTC. This codes for CASCRDRSYDEQFF.

This clonotype turned up a few times. The chain carries TRBV7-3 and TRBJ2-7, with D hard to call. V gave up 2 bases and J gave up 2 bases, with 10 bases separating them. Germline V gene sequence: CDR1 SGHTA, CDR2 FQGTGA. CDR3 length: 14 amino acids. The CDR3 sequence is CASSLYPETYEQYF. Written as DNA, the CDR3 is TGTGCCAGCAGCTTATACCCTGAAACCTACGAGCAGTACTTC.

A few counts support this clonotype. The chain recombines TRBV6-2 or TRBV6-3 with TRBJ2-4; D unresolved. The CDR3 loop spans 12 amino acids. V was cut by 3 bases and J by 6 bases, with 6 bases left in between. Germline V gene data show CDR1 as MNHEY and CDR2 as SVGEGT. The CDR3 is CASSYPRNIQYF. The DNA of the CDR3 is TGTGCCAGCAGTTATCCCAGAAACATTCAGTACTTC.

This clonotype has at least ten counts. This sequence joins TRBV6-5 and TRBJ2-3; D not certain. V dropped 5 bases and J dropped 1 base, with 7 bases sitting between them. The germline gives CDR1 MNHEY, CDR2 SVGAGI. CDR3 length: 13 amino acids. CDR3 nucleotide sequence: TGTGCCAGCAGTCTACTCGGCACAGATACGCAGTATTTT. Its protein is CASSLLGTDTQYF.

This clonotype was recorded only once. The chain has TRBV6-2 or TRBV6-3 and TRBJ2-7; weak D call: TRBD2 (6 bases). Germline CDR1 reads MNHEY; CDR2 reads SVGEGT. The CDR3 consists of 12 residues. V gave up 5 bases and J gave up 6 bases, with 11 bases separating them. The CDR3 DNA reads as TGTGCCAGCAGTACCGGGGGAGGCGAGCAGTACTTC. This codes for CASSTGGGEQYF.

Concerning this clonotype itself: One junction end does not reproduce the germline sequence, and a read error may be involved. The chain links TRBV29-1 to TRBJ2-7, with TRBD2 matching over 10 bases. CDR3 size: 17 residues. Germline lookup yields CDR1 SQVTM and CDR2 ANQGSEA. The CDR3 sequence is CSVEGATGLAANYEQHF. The CDR3 DNA reads TGCAGCGTTGAAGGCGCTACTGGACTAGCGGCCAACTACGAGCAGCACTTC.

A note on this clonotype: One end of the junction does not line up with germline, which may come from a read error. The rearrangement uses TRBV28 and TRBJ2-2; TRBD1 aligns across 9 bases. The CDR3 has 16 amino acids. CDR1 and CDR2 from the germline V gene are MDHEN and SYDVKM. The CDR3 loop is CASSLAGTGPTGELLF. The CDR3 coding sequence is TGTGCCAGCAGTTTAGCAGGGACAGGGCCCACCGGGGAGCTGCTTTTT.

The chain couples TRBV7-2 to TRBJ1-2; TRBD1 agrees at 8 bases. V lost 1 base and J lost 2; bases outside the gene matches: 6. Germline V gene sequence: CDR1 SGHTA, CDR2 FQGNSA. CDR3 length: 16 amino acids. This chain's CDR3 is CASSLGGTGENYGYTF. The CDR3 DNA sequence: TGTGCCAGCAGCTTAGGCGGGACAGGTGAAAACTATGGCTACACCTTC. Combining the CDR3 with reference TRBV7-2 and TRBJ1-2 gives the whole variable domain GAGVSQSPSNKVTEKGKDVELRCDPISGHTALYWYRQSLGQGLEFLIYFQGNSAPDKSGLPSDRFSAERTGGSVSTLTIQRTQQEDSAVYLCASSLGGTGENYGYTFGSGTRLTVV.

Comments on this clonotype: One end of the junction varies from germline; a read error may be responsible. This chain joins TRBV28 and TRBJ2-1; TRBD2 matches 7 bases. There are 14 residues in the CDR3. Germline loops: CDR1 MDHEN, CDR2 SYDVKM. This CDR3 reads CASSTTGDYSEQFF. CDR3 nucleotide sequence: TGTGCCAGCAGTACAACCGGGGACTACAGTGAGCAGTTCTTC.

The chain joins TRBV19 to TRBJ2-7; 7 bases align to TRBD2. Germline CDR1 reads LNHDA; CDR2 reads SQIVND (reference sequence). The CDR3 loop spans 15 amino acids. Trimming took 4 bases from V and 5 from J; bases not matched to a gene: 11. DNA of the CDR3: TGTGCCAGTAGTAGCTCCGCGGGGGTCCGAGACGAGCAGTACTTC. Translated: CASSSSAGVRDEQYF.

The sample holds a few counts of this clonotype. In nucleotides, the CDR3 is TGCAGTGCTAGCGAGGAAGATGAGCAGTTCTTC. It specifies CSASEEDEQFF. The chain links TRBV20-1 to TRBJ2-1; D not resolved. Trimming removed 3 bases from V and 8 bases from J, with 8 bases in between. In germline, CDR1 is DFQATT, CDR2 SNEGSKA (reference sequence). The CDR3 covers 11 residues.

In its sample, this clonotype was seen a few times. V usage is TRBV20-1 and J usage is TRBJ2-1, with 8 bases aligning to TRBD2. Looked up from germline, CDR1 is DFQATT and CDR2 is SNEGSKA (reference sequence). This CDR3 contains 15 residues. V was clipped by 2 bases and J by 6 bases; unmatched bases: 9. The CDR3 spells CSARLGTSISNEQFF. The CDR3 DNA is TGCAGTGCTAGACTCGGGACTAGTATCTCCAATGAGCAGTTCTTC.

The chain is built from TRBV7-2 and TRBJ2-1, with TRBD2 matching over 12 bases. This CDR3 has 16 residues. Germline lookup yields CDR1 SGHTA and CDR2 FQGNSA. The V gene end was trimmed by 10 bases and the J gene end by 2 bases; junction bases not matched to a gene: 9. CDR3 region: CAIARTSGVPYNEQFF. CDR3 bases: TGTGCCATCGCCAGGACTAGCGGGGTCCCCTACAATGAGCAGTTCTTC.